These T cell receptor beta chains were read from a single sample in a study of blood T cell repertoires in COVID-19. TCRdb's copy holds only in-frame clones and misses some; the assay was immunoSEQ multiplex PCR. Among under 300,000 clones listed, 86% were seen once. The source material was peripheral blood. The receptors stem from a man of 80 years or more with acute or convalescent COVID-19. CDR3s include the opening cysteine and the closing phenylalanine or tryptophan. The D gene is left open where the match is weak. For some rows the clone size is stated as once, few or many, or as a class when expanded; others skip it.

d_gene: -; v_gene: TRBV28; j_gene: TRBJ1-2; abundance: -; CDR3aa: CASMTGANYGYTF; CDR3nt: TGTGCCAGCATGACAGGCGCTAACTATGGCTACACCTTC
d_gene: TRBD1; v_gene: TRBV5-1; j_gene: TRBJ1-3; abundance: -; CDR3aa: CASTLGTGGSLSSGNTIYF; CDR3nt: TGCGCCAGCACACTCGGGACAGGGGGAAGTTTGAGCTCTGGAAACACCATATATTTT
d_gene: -; v_gene: TRBV19; j_gene: TRBJ1-2; abundance: -; CDR3aa: CASSTGQGQAYYGYTF; CDR3nt: TGTGCCAGTAGTACGGGTCAGGGCCAGGCTTACTATGGCTACACCTTC
d_gene: TRBD1; v_gene: TRBV4-1; j_gene: TRBJ1-6; abundance: -; CDR3aa: CASSKSGQDNSPLHF; CDR3nt: TGCGCCAGCAGCAAGTCGGGACAGGATAATTCACCCCTCCACTTT
d_gene: TRBD2; v_gene: TRBV29-1; j_gene: TRBJ2-1; abundance: -; CDR3aa: CSAQAGGRFFGDPGEQFF; CDR3nt: TGCAGCGCCCAGGCGGGGGGGCGGTTTTTTGGGGATCCAGGTGAGCAGTTCTTC
d_gene: TRBD1; v_gene: TRBV5-1; j_gene: TRBJ1-5; abundance: few; CDR3aa: CASSPQGVGQPQHF; CDR3nt: TGCGCCAGCAGCCCACAGGGGGTAGGTCAGCCCCAGCATTTT
d_gene: TRBD1; v_gene: TRBV16; j_gene: TRBJ1-2; abundance: few; CDR3aa: CASSPGGLSSYGYTF; CDR3nt: TGTGCCAGCAGCCCAGGGGGGCTGTCGTCCTATGGCTACACCTTC
d_gene: TRBD2; v_gene: TRBV2; j_gene: TRBJ2-2; abundance: -; CDR3aa: CASKAGLVDTGELFF; CDR3nt: TGTGCCAGCAAAGCGGGACTAGTTGACACCGGGGAGCTGTTTTTT
d_gene: TRBD1; v_gene: TRBV6-1; j_gene: TRBJ2-2; abundance: -; CDR3aa: CASSVAGTGFRTGELFF; CDR3nt: TGTGCCAGCAGTGTTGCCGGGACAGGGTTTAGGACCGGGGAGCTGTTTTTT
d_gene: -; v_gene: TRBV5-5; j_gene: TRBJ2-7; abundance: once; CDR3aa: CASSPILGGPYEQYF; CDR3nt: TGTGCCAGCAGCCCCATACTAGGGGGTCCCTACGAGCAGTACTTC
d_gene: TRBD1; v_gene: TRBV2; j_gene: TRBJ2-5; abundance: -; CDR3aa: CASSEPRGPGETQYF; CDR3nt: TGTGCCAGCAGTGAGCCCAGGGGGCCTGGAGAGACCCAGTACTTC
d_gene: TRBD2; v_gene: TRBV15; j_gene: TRBJ2-1; abundance: -; CDR3aa: CATSSLAGVSWVYNEQFF; CDR3nt: TGTGCCACCAGCAGCCTAGCGGGAGTGTCTTGGGTGTACAATGAGCAGTTCTTC
d_gene: -; v_gene: TRBV6-1; j_gene: TRBJ2-1; abundance: -; CDR3aa: CASSEEGSSSYNEQFF; CDR3nt: TGTGCCAGCAGTGAGGAGGGTTCGAGCTCCTACAATGAGCAGTTCTTC
d_gene: TRBD2; v_gene: TRBV7-3; j_gene: TRBJ2-2; abundance: -; CDR3aa: CASSPTSESAGELFF; CDR3nt: TGTGCCAGCAGCCCGACTAGCGAATCGGCCGGGGAGCTGTTTTTT
d_gene: -; v_gene: TRBV18; j_gene: TRBJ1-5; abundance: -; CDR3aa: CASSPRPRLGSNQPQHF; CDR3nt: TGTGCCAGCTCACCACGGCCCAGGTTAGGTAGCAATCAGCCCCAGCATTTT
d_gene: -; v_gene: TRBV27; j_gene: TRBJ1-5; abundance: -; CDR3aa: CASSLFGGAHQPQHF; CDR3nt: TGTGCCAGCAGTTTATTTGGGGGGGCGCATCAGCCCCAGCATTTT
d_gene: TRBD1; v_gene: TRBV7-8; j_gene: TRBJ1-6; abundance: few; CDR3aa: CASRRQGKDNSPLHF; CDR3nt: TGTGCCAGCAGACGACAGGGGAAAGATAATTCACCCCTCCACTTT
d_gene: -; v_gene: TRBV6-5; j_gene: TRBJ2-3; abundance: -; CDR3aa: CASSYSGLSTDTQYF; CDR3nt: TGTGCCAGCAGTTACTCGGGCCTAAGCACGGATACGCAGTATTTT
d_gene: -; v_gene: TRBV9; j_gene: TRBJ1-2; abundance: -; CDR3aa: CASSVARGFYGYTF; CDR3nt: TGTGCCAGCAGCGTAGCCAGGGGATTTTATGGCTACACCTTC